Presented here are 27 T cell receptor beta chains from one specimen sequenced in a study of cytomegalovirus exposure and HLA in healthy donors. PCR involved 60 Vbeta and 13 Jbeta primers. Measured with immunoSEQ multiplex PCR; TCRdb has only the in-frame clones, and not every one. The table lists 90,000 to 100,000 clones. Sequencing was performed on PBMCs. These receptors all come from a woman aged 25 to 39 in good health and CMV-seronegative.

V usage is TRBV7-9 and J usage is TRBJ2-2; 12 bases fit TRBD1. V dropped 4 bases and J dropped 4; count of bases not matched to a gene: 4. The length of the CDR3 is 16 residues. Germline CDR1 reads SEHNR; CDR2 reads FQNEAQ (reference sequence). The CDR3 DNA follows: TGTGCCAGCAGCTCCCCGGGACAGGGGGCCACCGGGGAGCTGTTTTTT. This sequence encodes CASSSPGQGATGELFF.

This chain joins TRBV27 and TRBJ2-1; TRBD1 is a possible D gene (6 bases). The ends were cut back, 3 bases at V and 12 bases at J, with 15 bases in the middle. The germline gives CDR1 MNHEY, CDR2 SMNVEV (reference sequence). The CDR3 is 13 residues long. The CDR3 is CASSFGQGRVQFF. The CDR3 DNA reads as TGTGCCAGCAGTTTCGGGCAGGGGCGAGTGCAGTTCTTC.

The chain carries TRBV6-6 and TRBJ2-1; 8 bases agree with TRBD1. V dropped 2 bases and J dropped 5; count of bases not matched to a gene: 5. The germline V gene has CDR1 MNHNY and CDR2 SVGAGI (reference sequence). The CDR3 length is 15 residues. The CDR3 nucleotides are TGTGCCAGCAGTTACAGGACAGGGACGAACAATGAGCAGTTCTTC. Translating gives CASSYRTGTNNEQFF.

The V gene is TRBV6-4, the J gene TRBJ1-3, with D perhaps TRBD1 (6 bases). The germline V and J ends were trimmed by 10 bases and 0 bases, with 10 bases remaining between them. The germline CDR1 and CDR2 sequences are MRHNA and SNTAGT. CDR3 length: 13 residues. The CDR3 region is CAIRQVSGNTIYF. CDR3 DNA: TGTGCCATCCGACAGGTCTCTGGAAACACCATATATTTT.

This clone is called medium-sized based on its frequency. The rearrangement joins TRBV28 to TRBJ1-5; 9 bases are shared with TRBD1. Germline V gene sequence: CDR1 MDHEN, CDR2 SYDVKM. The J segment lost 7 bases and the V segment lost 2 bases, leaving 0 bases of the junction unmatched. This CDR3 contains 13 residues. This chain's CDR3 is CASSLDRGQPQHF. CDR3 DNA sequence: TGTGCCAGCAGTTTAGACAGGGGGCAGCCCCAGCATTTT.

This chain links TRBV28 with TRBJ2-7; D call uncertain. The CDR3 runs to 12 residues. V lost 5 bases to trimming and J lost 4 bases, with 9 bases between them. Germline CDR1 reads MDHEN; CDR2 reads SYDVKM. CDR3 nucleotide sequence: TGTGCCAGCAGTATATACCTATACGAGCAGTACTTC. This gives the protein CASSIYLYEQYF.

This sequence joins TRBV28 and TRBJ1-5; 10 bases line up with TRBD1. Germline V gene sequence: CDR1 MDHEN, CDR2 SYDVKM. V dropped 5 bases and J dropped 5; count of bases not matched to a gene: 6. This CDR3 comprises 15 residues. The CDR3 sequence: CASSPPTGGYQPQHF. The CDR3 coding sequence is TGTGCCAGCAGTCCACCGACAGGGGGCTATCAGCCCCAGCATTTT.

The rearrangement uses TRBV4-2 and TRBJ2-1; D gene ambiguous. The CDR3 consists of 17 residues. Trimming stripped 0 bases from V and 0 bases from J, with 12 bases between. The V gene's germline CDR1 is LGHNA and CDR2 YNFKEQ. The CDR3 loop reads CASSQERRLYSYNEQFF. Here the CDR3 DNA reads TGTGCCAGCAGCCAAGAGAGGCGCCTCTACTCCTACAATGAGCAGTTCTTC.

The rearrangement uses TRBV5-1 and TRBJ2-3, with 8 bases aligning to TRBD2. V gave up 1 base and J gave up 5 bases; unmatched junction bases: 3. The CDR3 covers 14 residues. CDR1 and CDR2 from the germline V gene are SGHRS and YFSETQ. The CDR3 protein is CASSLSAGGDTQYF. CDR3 sequence (DNA): TGCGCCAGCAGCTTGTCGGCGGGGGGAGATACGCAGTATTTT.

V gene TRBV27 combines with J gene TRBJ1-2; possible D gene TRBD1, 5 bases. The CDR3 consists of 13 residues. V lost 5 bases, J lost 4 bases, and 11 bases lay in between. The germline CDR1 and CDR2 sequences are MNHEY and SMNVEV (reference sequence). In nucleotides, the CDR3 is TGTGCCAGCAGTAGCAGGGATAGCTATGGCTACACCTTC. Its translation: CASSSRDSYGYTF.

This chain joins TRBV11-2 and TRBJ1-2; the match to TRBD1 covers 8 bases. Germline assignment: CDR1 SGHAT and CDR2 FQNNGV. With V trimmed by 0 bases and J by 4 bases, 13 bases remained unmatched. The CDR3 extends over 18 amino acids. CDR3 in DNA: TGTGCCAGCAGCTTAGATGACAGGGGCGGTTTTTTAGGCTATGGCTACACCTTC. Its protein product is CASSLDDRGGFLGYGYTF.

The chain couples TRBV28 to TRBJ2-2; D possibly corresponds to TRBD1 (6 bases). The CDR3 extends over 13 amino acids. Germline-derived CDR1 and CDR2 are MDHEN and SYDVKM. Trimming stripped 7 bases from V and 7 bases from J, with 13 bases between. CDR3 sequence reads: CASNAGAVGELFF. The CDR3 coding sequence is TGTGCCAGCAACGCAGGGGCGGTCGGGGAGCTGTTTTTT. The whole variable domain, remainder taken from reference TRBV28 and TRBJ2-2, is DVKVTQSSRYLVKRTGEKVFLECVQDMDHENMFWYRQDPGLGLRLIYFSYDVKMKEKGDIPEGYSVSREKKERFSLILESASTNQTSMYLCASNAGAVGELFFGEGSRLTVL.

Regarding this clone: No DNA is shown, since the ends of the CDR3 on it are uncertain; the CDR3 is the one TCRdb lists. The V call is TRBV6-5, the J call TRBJ2-7; the table's D gene call, TRBD1, was not cross checked with the DNA. Germline-derived CDR1 and CDR2 are MNHEY and SVGAGI. The CDR3 adds up to 16 amino acids, both ends counted. The CDR3 loop is CASSSSVGQGVYEQYF.

V and J are TRBV6-6 and TRBJ2-7; D not resolved. The CDR3 consists of 14 residues. V was trimmed by 2 bases and J by 0 bases, leaving 8 bases between them. Per the germline V gene, CDR1 is MNHNY and CDR2 is SVGAGI (reference sequence). CDR3 in DNA: TGTGCCAGCAGTTACGAATTCAGCTCCTACGAGCAGTACTTC. It specifies CASSYEFSSYEQYF.

The genes are TRBV2 and TRBJ2-7; D remains ambiguous. Germline values: CDR1 SNHLY, CDR2 FYNNEI. Trimming shortened V by 5 bases and J by 4 bases, and 3 bases separated the two germline ends. There are 10 residues in the CDR3. The chain's CDR3 is CASSTYEQYF. CDR3 sequence (DNA): TGTGCCAGCAGTACATACGAGCAGTACTTC.

This rearrangement joins TRBV5-1 to TRBJ2-2; 9 positions agree with TRBD2. Per the germline V gene, CDR1 is SGHRS and CDR2 is YFSETQ. This CDR3 has 15 residues. Trimming removed 3 bases from V and 4 bases from J; junction bases left unmatched: 4. The CDR3 loop reads CASSSGLASTGELFF. DNA for the CDR3: TGCGCCAGCAGCTCGGGACTAGCTAGCACCGGGGAGCTGTTTTTT.

The gene calls are TRBV15 and TRBJ1-1; no firm D call. Germline loops: CDR1 LNHNV, CDR2 YYDKDF (reference sequence). V was trimmed by 4 bases and J by 1 base, leaving 7 bases between them. The CDR3 is made up of 13 amino acids. The CDR3 here is CATSISSNTEAFF. The CDR3 DNA reads as TGTGCCACCAGCATCTCGTCGAACACTGAAGCTTTCTTT.

V is TRBV9 and J is TRBJ2-2, with 11 nucleotides matching TRBD2. Germline V gene sequence: CDR1 SGDLS, CDR2 YYNGEE. The CDR3 contains 16 residues. Unmatched junction bases numbered 7, after V lost 2 bases and J lost 7 bases. CDR3 region: CASSVLAGGGNGELFF. CDR3 coding DNA: TGTGCCAGCAGCGTCCTAGCGGGAGGCGGGAACGGGGAGCTGTTTTTT.

The J gene is TRBJ2-7, the V gene TRBV2, with a tentative D call TRBD1 (5 bases). V dropped 1 base and J dropped 4 bases, with 8 bases sitting between them. The germline CDR1 and CDR2 sequences are SNHLY and FYNNEI. This CDR3 contains 13 residues. This CDR3 reads CASSEGQMYEQYF. Written as DNA, the CDR3 is TGTGCCAGCAGTGAAGGACAGATGTACGAGCAGTACTTC.

The chain recombines TRBV6-1 with TRBJ1-2; D gene uncertain. This CDR3 has 13 amino acids. CDR1 is MNHNS and CDR2 is SASEGT in the germline V gene. With 6 bases removed from V and 6 bases from J, the gap between germline ends came to 14 bases. CDR3 sequence reads: CASSVGSWNGYTF. In DNA, the CDR3 is TGTGCCAGCAGCGTGGGGAGTTGGAATGGCTACACCTTC.

The chain joins TRBV25-1 to TRBJ2-2; TRBD2 matches 9 bases. The CDR3 contains 17 residues. In germline, CDR1 is MGHDK, CDR2 SYGVNS. V trimming: 3 bases; J trimming: 6 bases; junction bases outside the gene matches: 11. As DNA, the CDR3 is TGTGCCAGCAGTGAGCCGCTGGCTAGCGGGACATCCGGGGAGCTGTTTTTT. Protein product: CASSEPLASGTSGELFF.

The J gene is TRBJ2-3, the V gene TRBV28; D is undetermined. Looked up from germline, CDR1 is MDHEN and CDR2 is SYDVKM. The germline V and J ends were trimmed by 3 bases and 4 bases, with 11 bases remaining between them. The CDR3 length is 14 residues. DNA of the CDR3: TGTGCCAGCAGTTTGTCGACACCTGCAGATACGCAGTATTTT. The encoded protein is CASSLSTPADTQYF. The variable domain in full, with the rest retrieved from reference TRBV28 and TRBJ2-3, is DVKVTQSSRYLVKRTGEKVFLECVQDMDHENMFWYRQDPGLGLRLIYFSYDVKMKEKGDIPEGYSVSREKKERFSLILESASTNQTSMYLCASSLSTPADTQYFGPGTRLTVL.

The chain uses TRBV5-5 and TRBJ2-3, with D uncertain. The CDR3 runs to 15 residues. V lost 1 base to trimming and J lost 0 bases, with 9 bases between them. Germline CDR1 SGHKS, CDR2 YYEKEE (reference sequence). This CDR3 reads CASSLYVYSTDTQYF. CDR3 sequence (DNA): TGTGCCAGCAGCTTGTATGTGTATAGCACAGATACGCAGTATTTT.

This sequence joins TRBV6-1 and TRBJ1-6, with D maybe TRBD1 (5 bases). This CDR3 contains 12 residues. V lost 8 bases, J lost 6 bases, and 8 bases lay in between. CDR1 is MNHNS and CDR2 is SASEGT in the germline V gene. The CDR3, as DNA: TGTGCCAGCCAGGGTTCTAATTCACCCCTCCACTTT. Translation gives CASQGSNSPLHF.

The CDR3 sequence: CASGGVAAGWETQYF. The CDR3 DNA sequence: TGTGCCAGCGGTGGAGTAGCGGCGGGATGGGAGACCCAGTACTTC. The chain is built from TRBV6-1 and TRBJ2-5; D is perhaps TRBD2 (6 bases). CDR3 length: 15 residues. The germline V and J ends were trimmed by 8 bases and 5 bases, with 21 bases remaining between them. Germline CDR1 and CDR2: MNHNS and SASEGT.

The rearrangement uses TRBV19 and TRBJ2-4; the D gene is possibly TRBD1 (6 bases). The CDR3 covers 20 residues. CDR1 and CDR2 from the germline V gene are LNHDA and SQIVND (reference sequence). V shed 2 bases and J shed 0 bases, with 23 bases lying between them. Written as DNA, the CDR3 is TGTGCCAGTAGTATACGGTTACAGGGTGGAGGATACGTAGCCAAAAACATTCAGTACTTC. Its translation is CASSIRLQGGGYVAKNIQYF.

V is TRBV19 and J is TRBJ1-2; 7 nucleotides agree with TRBD1. The CDR3 loop spans 14 amino acids. J gave up 4 bases and V 5 bases, and 7 bases lay outside the gene matches. CDR1 is LNHDA, CDR2 SQIVND, per germline (reference sequence). CDR3 coding DNA: TGTGCCAGTAGTCCTGACAGGGATGGCTATGGCTACACCTTC. Its translation is CASSPDRDGYGYTF.